Presented here are 26 T cell receptor beta chains from one specimen sequenced in a study of cytomegalovirus exposure and HLA in healthy donors. Researchers ran the PCR with 60 Vbeta and 13 Jbeta primers. Clones were read by immunoSEQ multiplex PCR, and TCRdb kept only the in-frame ones, dropping some. Of 170,000 or so clones in the sample, roughly 80% were seen once. Sequencing was carried out using PBMCs. These receptors were obtained from a man younger than 30 in good health and CMV-seronegative.

The chain joins TRBV19 to TRBJ2-4, with TRBD2 matching 9 bases. Per germline, CDR1 LNHDA and CDR2 SQIVND (reference sequence). This CDR3 has 15 amino acids. The V and J ends lost 6 bases and 8 bases, in that order; junction bases with no gene match: 11. CDR3 nucleotide sequence: TGTGCCAGTAGCCAGGGTAGCGGGAGTGGGTACATTCAGTACTTC. Its translation: CASSQGSGSGYIQYF.

The V call is TRBV7-9, the J call TRBJ2-5; 8 bases agree with TRBD2. Germline V gene sequence: CDR1 SEHNR, CDR2 FQNEAQ (reference sequence). The V gene end was trimmed by 8 bases and the J gene end by 0 bases; junction bases not matched to a gene: 5. This CDR3 spans 14 amino acids. CDR3 in amino acids: CASAQRGYQETQYF. CDR3 nucleotides: TGTGCCAGCGCCCAGCGGGGGTACCAAGAGACCCAGTACTTC. Together with reference TRBV7-9 and TRBJ2-5, the CDR3 gives the full variable domain: DTGVSQNPRHKITKRGQNVTFRCDPISEHNRLYWYRQTLGQGPEFLTYFQNEAQLEKSRLLSDRFSAERPKGSFSTLEIQRTEQGDSAMYLCASAQRGYQETQYFGPGTRLLVL.

This clone was detected only a few times. The V call is TRBV5-4, the J call TRBJ1-1; TRBD1 is a possible D gene (5 bases). V was shortened by 5 bases and J by 3 bases, with 11 bases between the two germline ends. The CDR3 loop spans 13 amino acids. Germline V gives CDR1 SGHNT, CDR2 YYREEE (reference sequence). CDR3 coding DNA: TGTGCCAGCAGTTACCCGGGGGACACTGAAGCTTTCTTT. Translated, it gives CASSYPGDTEAFF. The full variable domain, with the rest looked up from reference TRBV5-4 and TRBJ1-1, is ETGVTQSPTHLIKTRGQQVTLRCSSQSGHNTVSWYQQALGQGPQFIFQYYREEENGRGNFPPRFSGLQFPNYSSELNVNALELDDSALYLCASSYPGDTEAFFGQGTRLTVV.

The J gene is TRBJ1-2, the V gene TRBV28; no clear D. The ends were cut back, 2 bases at V and 4 bases at J, with 11 bases in the middle. Per the germline V gene, CDR1 is MDHEN and CDR2 is SYDVKM. The CDR3 is made up of 14 amino acids. CDR3 residues: CASSLAFYSYGYTF. In DNA, the CDR3 is TGTGCCAGCAGTTTAGCCTTTTACAGCTATGGCTACACCTTC.

This clone has just one count. This sequence joins TRBV5-6 and TRBJ2-2; 8 bases match TRBD1. Germline-derived CDR1 and CDR2 are SGHDT and YYEEEE. The CDR3 is 16 amino acids. Trimming at V came to 1 base and at J to 5 bases, leaving 7 bases not matched to a gene. CDR3 residues: CASSLTIGQGTGELFF. The CDR3 coding sequence is TGTGCCAGCAGCTTGACTATCGGACAGGGAACCGGGGAGCTGTTTTTT.

The chain recombines TRBV4-1 with TRBJ1-3; unclear D gene. Trimming cost V 1 base and J 4 bases, with 14 bases left between them. This CDR3 region has 16 residues. Germline CDR1 reads MGHRA; CDR2 reads YSYEKL. DNA of the CDR3: TGCGCCAGCAGCCAAGTTGGCAGGATGCAAGGAAACACCATATATTTT. Its translation is CASSQVGRMQGNTIYF.

The chain carries TRBV9 and TRBJ1-2; D is undetermined. V was trimmed by 7 bases and J by 6 bases, leaving 22 bases between them. CDR1 is SGDLS and CDR2 is YYNGEE in the germline V gene. This CDR3 region has 15 residues. The CDR3 region has the DNA TGTGCCAGCCAGCCGGAGATAGCAGGAGCGGATGGCTACACCTTC. As protein: CASQPEIAGADGYTF. Filled out from reference TRBV9 and TRBJ1-2, the complete variable domain reads DSGVTQTPKHLITATGQRVTLRCSPRSGDLSVYWYQQSLDQGLQFLIQYYNGEERAKGNILERFSAQQFPDLHSELNLSSLELGDSALYFCASQPEIAGADGYTFGSGTRLTVV.

The rearrangement uses TRBV5-1 and TRBJ1-4, with a possible D match to TRBD1 (5 bases). Germline CDR1 reads SGHRS; CDR2 reads YFSETQ. The CDR3 contains 15 residues. V was trimmed by 1 base and J by 7 bases, leaving 14 bases between them. The CDR3 DNA reads as TGCGCCAGCAGCTTGCAGGGAGGAGTGCGTGAAAAACTGTTTTTT. Amino acid sequence: CASSLQGGVREKLFF. Full variable domain (remainder filled in from reference TRBV5-1 and TRBJ1-4): KAGVTQTPRYLIKTRGQQVTLSCSPISGHRSVSWYQQTPGQGLQFLFEYFSETQRNKGNFPGRFSGRQFSNSRSEMNVSTLELGDSALYLCASSLQGGVREKLFFGSGTQLSVL.

The chain carries TRBV7-6 and TRBJ1-2; possible D gene TRBD1, 6 bases. Germline V gene data show CDR1 as SGHVS and CDR2 as FNYEAQ. CDR3 length equals 17 residues. V lost 1 base to trimming and J lost 5 bases, with 20 bases between them. CDR3 sequence reads: CASSLGGGGAGAYGYTF. In DNA form, the CDR3 reads TGTGCCAGCAGCTTAGGAGGGGGGGGCGCGGGGGCTTATGGCTACACCTTC.

The gene calls are TRBV15 and TRBJ1-2, with a possible D match to TRBD1 (5 bases). Trimming pared 5 bases from V and 4 bases from J, leaving 14 bases between. From germline, CDR1 is LNHNV and CDR2 YYDKDF (reference sequence). This CDR3 has 14 amino acids. In nucleotides, the CDR3 is TGTGCCACCAGCCCTCGACAGTTAGGCTATGGCTACACCTTC. Amino acid sequence: CATSPRQLGYGYTF.

This clone was seen more than once but under ten times. V usage is TRBV6-1 and J usage is TRBJ2-1, with D possibly TRBD1 on 6 matching bases. CDR1 is MNHNS, CDR2 SASEGT, per germline. V lost 7 bases, J lost 2 bases, and 12 bases lay in between. The CDR3 consists of 14 residues. CDR3 in amino acids: CASTSRDTYNEQFF. The CDR3 DNA is TGTGCCAGCACCAGCCGGGACACCTACAATGAGCAGTTCTTC.

The chain recombines TRBV28 with TRBJ2-3; D may be TRBD1 (5 bases). The germline gives CDR1 MDHEN, CDR2 SYDVKM. This CDR3 has 14 residues. Trimming left V 5 bases short and J 4 bases short, with 13 bases between. CDR3 protein: CASSPPTGSDTQYF. CDR3 sequence (DNA): TGTGCCAGCAGTCCCCCTACAGGCTCAGATACGCAGTATTTT. Full variable domain (rest looked up from reference TRBV28 and TRBJ2-3): DVKVTQSSRYLVKRTGEKVFLECVQDMDHENMFWYRQDPGLGLRLIYFSYDVKMKEKGDIPEGYSVSREKKERFSLILESASTNQTSMYLCASSPPTGSDTQYFGPGTRLTVL.

J is TRBJ1-1 and V is TRBV28; D gene unclear. The germline V gene has CDR1 MDHEN and CDR2 SYDVKM. CDR3 length: 14 amino acids. V lost 2 bases and J lost 4, with 11 bases in between. The CDR3 loop is CASSLPGSGTEAFF. CDR3 sequence (DNA): TGTGCCAGCAGTTTACCGGGTTCGGGCACTGAAGCTTTCTTT.

The chain carries TRBV5-4 and TRBJ2-1; D is perhaps TRBD1 (6 bases). CDR1 SGHNT and CDR2 YYREEE come from the germline V gene (reference sequence). Trimming removed 3 bases at V and 1 base at J, with 17 bases between. CDR3 length: 17 amino acids. CDR3 DNA: TGTGCCAGCAGCTCCGCCCCGACAGGCCAGTCCTACAATGAGCAGTTCTTC. Protein: CASSSAPTGQSYNEQFF.

The rearrangement uses TRBV5-1 and TRBJ2-3, with 9 bases fitting TRBD1. V was pared by 0 bases and J by 3 bases, with 2 bases of the junction left unmatched. Germline CDR1 reads SGHRS; CDR2 reads YFSETQ. This CDR3 is built from 15 residues. The CDR3 DNA follows: TGCGCCAGCAGCTTGGTGGGACAGGGAACAGATACGCAGTATTTT. The encoded protein is CASSLVGQGTDTQYF.

V gene TRBV2 combines with J gene TRBJ2-5; possibly TRBD2 for D (6 bases). Per germline, CDR1 SNHLY and CDR2 FYNNEI. The length of the CDR3 is 14 residues. Trimming cost V 8 bases and J 1 base, with 14 bases left between them. The CDR3 region has the DNA TGTGCCAGCGGACTAAGGCAGACCCAAGAGACCCAGTACTTC. It yields the protein CASGLRQTQETQYF.

This sequence joins TRBV5-1 and TRBJ1-2; tentative D call: TRBD1 (5 bases). Germline V gives CDR1 SGHRS, CDR2 YFSETQ. The CDR3 covers 13 residues. The germline V and J ends were trimmed by 4 bases and 4 bases, with 11 bases remaining between them. CDR3 DNA sequence: TGCGCCAGCAGCCCCAGGGTGGCCTATGGCTACACCTTC. It translates to CASSPRVAYGYTF. The whole variable domain, filled in from reference TRBV5-1 and TRBJ1-2, reads KAGVTQTPRYLIKTRGQQVTLSCSPISGHRSVSWYQQTPGQGLQFLFEYFSETQRNKGNFPGRFSGRQFSNSRSEMNVSTLELGDSALYLCASSPRVAYGYTFGSGTRLTVV.

V is TRBV28 and J is TRBJ2-1; D is ambiguous. The germline gives CDR1 MDHEN, CDR2 SYDVKM. V was shortened by 8 bases and J by 4 bases, with 15 bases between the two germline ends. The CDR3 loop spans 14 amino acids. The CDR3 region is CASCKAKEYNEQFF. CDR3 bases: TGTGCCAGCTGCAAAGCCAAAGAGTACAATGAGCAGTTCTTC.

J is TRBJ2-2 and V is TRBV28; the D is unclear. V lost 5 bases to trimming and J lost 0 bases, with 10 bases between them. Germline lookup yields CDR1 MDHEN and CDR2 SYDVKM. The CDR3 consists of 15 residues. CDR3 sequence reads: CASSPLGANTGELFF. The DNA for the CDR3 is TGTGCCAGCAGTCCCCTAGGAGCGAACACCGGGGAGCTGTTTTTT.

This chain joins TRBV4-1 and TRBJ1-4; no reliable D call. Trimming took 0 bases from V and 8 from J, leaving 7 bases between them. The CDR3 has 13 residues. CDR1 and CDR2 (germline): MGHRA, YSYEKL. In DNA form, the CDR3 reads TGCGCCAGCAGCCAAGACCCGAGCGAAAAACTGTTTTTT. It is translated as CASSQDPSEKLFF.

Of note for this clone: One end of the junction does not line up with germline, which may come from a read error. The V call is TRBV19, the J call TRBJ2-2; 7 nucleotides align to TRBD1. Germline CDR1 LNHDA, CDR2 SQIVND (reference sequence). The CDR3 is made up of 11 amino acids. CDR3 DNA sequence: TGCGGGACAGCCGGGTCGGGGGAGCTGTTTTTT. Translation gives CGTAGSGELFF.

The rearrangement joins TRBV10-1 to TRBJ2-2; D perhaps matches TRBD1 (5 bases). With 4 bases removed from V and 6 bases from J, the gap between germline ends came to 12 bases. Germline V lookup: CDR1 WNHNN, CDR2 SYGVQD (reference sequence). The CDR3 is 14 residues long. CDR3 DNA: TGCGCCAGCAGTGTAAGGTCAGGGCCCGGGGAGCTGTTTTTT. Translation: CASSVRSGPGELFF.

The chain joins TRBV6-1 to TRBJ2-7; the match to TRBD2 covers 14 bases. The CDR3 sequence is 16 residues long. CDR1 MNHNS and CDR2 SASEGT come from the germline V gene. J lost 0 bases, V lost 4 bases, and 2 bases had no gene match. The CDR3: CASSGLAGGSSYEQYF. CDR3 sequence (DNA): TGTGCCAGCAGTGGACTAGCGGGGGGGAGCTCCTACGAGCAGTACTTC.

The chain carries TRBV15 and TRBJ2-3; 15 bases fit TRBD2. Germline V gene sequence: CDR1 LNHNV, CDR2 YYDKDF (reference sequence). The CDR3 sequence is 19 residues long. V trimming: 2 bases; J trimming: 3 bases; junction bases outside the gene matches: 9. CDR3 nucleotides: TGTGCCACCAGCAGATCACCCGGGACTAGCGGGGGGTGGACAGATACGCAGTATTTT. Translation: CATSRSPGTSGGWTDTQYF.

The chain employs TRBV29-1 and TRBJ1-3, with D possibly TRBD1 on 6 matching bases. Trimming left V 6 bases short and J 4 bases short, with 13 bases between. Germline V gene sequence: CDR1 SQVTM, CDR2 ANQGSEA. This CDR3 has 13 residues. The CDR3 region is CSVGQTQGNTIYF. DNA of the CDR3: TGCAGCGTCGGACAGACACAAGGAAACACCATATATTTT.

The chain employs TRBV12-5 and TRBJ2-1, with D possibly TRBD2 on 5 matching bases. Germline V gives CDR1 LGHNT, CDR2 FRNRAP. There are 13 residues in the CDR3. Between the trimmed V and J ends, which lost 4 bases and 11 bases, there was a span of 15 bases. The CDR3 loop reads CASGSPGAVKQFF. CDR3 bases: TGTGCTAGTGGTTCCCCAGGAGCGGTAAAGCAGTTCTTC.